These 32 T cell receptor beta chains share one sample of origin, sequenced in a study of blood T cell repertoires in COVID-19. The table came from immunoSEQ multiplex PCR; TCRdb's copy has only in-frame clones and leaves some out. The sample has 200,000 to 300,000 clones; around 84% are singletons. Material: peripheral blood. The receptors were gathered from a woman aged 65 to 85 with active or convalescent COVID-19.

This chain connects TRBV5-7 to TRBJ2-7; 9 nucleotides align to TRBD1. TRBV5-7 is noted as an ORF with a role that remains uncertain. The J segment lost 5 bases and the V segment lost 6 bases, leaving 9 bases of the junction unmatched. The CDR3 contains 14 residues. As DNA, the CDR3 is TGTGCCAGCACGCCCCGGACAGGGGAAGACGAGCAGTACTTC. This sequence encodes CASTPRTGEDEQYF.

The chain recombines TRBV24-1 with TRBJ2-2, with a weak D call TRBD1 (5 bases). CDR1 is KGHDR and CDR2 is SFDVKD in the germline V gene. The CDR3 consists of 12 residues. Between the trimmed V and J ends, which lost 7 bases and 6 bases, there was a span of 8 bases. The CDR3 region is CATRQGSGELFF. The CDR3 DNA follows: TGTGCCACCAGGCAGGGATCCGGGGAGCTGTTTTTT.

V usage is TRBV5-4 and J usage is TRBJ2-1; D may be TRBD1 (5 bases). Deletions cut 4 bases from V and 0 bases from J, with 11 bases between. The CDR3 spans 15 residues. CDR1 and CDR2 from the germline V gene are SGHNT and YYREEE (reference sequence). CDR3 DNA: TGTGCCAGCAGCATGGGGCTTCGCTCCTACAATGAGCAGTTCTTC. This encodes CASSMGLRSYNEQFF.

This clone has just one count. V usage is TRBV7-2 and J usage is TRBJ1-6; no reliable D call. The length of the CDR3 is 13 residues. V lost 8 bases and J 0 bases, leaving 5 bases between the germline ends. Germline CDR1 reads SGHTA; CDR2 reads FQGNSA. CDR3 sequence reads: CASGSSYNSPLHF. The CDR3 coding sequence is TGTGCCAGCGGGAGCTCCTATAATTCACCCCTCCACTTT. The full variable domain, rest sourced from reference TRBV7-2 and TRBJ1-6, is GAGVSQSPSNKVTEKGKDVELRCDPISGHTALYWYRQSLGQGLEFLIYFQGNSAPDKSGLPSDRFSAERTGGSVSTLTIQRTQQEDSAVYLCASGSSYNSPLHFGNGTRLTVT.

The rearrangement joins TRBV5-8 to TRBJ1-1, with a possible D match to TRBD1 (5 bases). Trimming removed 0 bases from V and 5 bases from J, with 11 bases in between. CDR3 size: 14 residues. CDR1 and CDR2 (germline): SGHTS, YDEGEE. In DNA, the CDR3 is TGTGCCAGCAGCTTGGGCAGGGTGGGTACTGAAGCTTTCTTT. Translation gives CASSLGRVGTEAFF.

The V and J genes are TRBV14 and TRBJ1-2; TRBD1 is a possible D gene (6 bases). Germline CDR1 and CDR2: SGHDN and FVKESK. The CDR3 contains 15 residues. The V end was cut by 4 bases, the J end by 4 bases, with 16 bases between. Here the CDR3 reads CASSLSDSHPYGYTF. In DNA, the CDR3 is TGTGCCAGCAGCCTCTCGGACAGCCACCCCTATGGCTACACCTTC.

The CDR3 coding sequence is TGTGCCAGCAGCGCGGGACAGGGGAAACTCTATGGCTACACCTTC. The encoded protein is CASSAGQGKLYGYTF. The V call is TRBV9, the J call TRBJ1-2; 10 bases align to TRBD1. Germline V gene data show CDR1 as SGDLS and CDR2 as YYNGEE. There are 15 residues in the CDR3. V trimming: 3 bases; J trimming: 4 bases; junction bases outside the gene matches: 6.

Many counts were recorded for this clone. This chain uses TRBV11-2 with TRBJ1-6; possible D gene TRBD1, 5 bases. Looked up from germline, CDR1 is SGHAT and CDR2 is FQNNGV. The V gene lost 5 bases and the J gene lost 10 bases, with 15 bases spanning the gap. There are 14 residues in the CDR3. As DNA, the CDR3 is TGTGCCAGCAGCCCGACGGGGGTAGGATCACCCCTCCACTTT. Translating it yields CASSPTGVGSPLHF.

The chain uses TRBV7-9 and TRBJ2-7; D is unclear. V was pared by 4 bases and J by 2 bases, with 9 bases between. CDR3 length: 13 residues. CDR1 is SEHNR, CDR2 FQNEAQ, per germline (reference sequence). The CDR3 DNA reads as TGTGCCAGCAGCTACCTGATAGCCTACGAGCAGTACTTC. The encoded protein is CASSYLIAYEQYF.

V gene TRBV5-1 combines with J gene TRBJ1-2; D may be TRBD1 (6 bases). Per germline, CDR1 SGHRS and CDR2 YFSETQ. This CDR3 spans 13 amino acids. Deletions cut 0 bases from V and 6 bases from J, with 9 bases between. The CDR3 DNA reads TGCGCCAGCAGCTTGGTACAGGGTAATGGCTACACCTTC. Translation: CASSLVQGNGYTF.

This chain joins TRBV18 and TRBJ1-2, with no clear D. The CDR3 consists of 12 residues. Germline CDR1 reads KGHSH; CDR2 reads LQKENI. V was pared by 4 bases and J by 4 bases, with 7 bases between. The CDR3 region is CASSRVLYGYTF. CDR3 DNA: TGTGCCAGCTCACGCGTCCTCTATGGCTACACCTTC.

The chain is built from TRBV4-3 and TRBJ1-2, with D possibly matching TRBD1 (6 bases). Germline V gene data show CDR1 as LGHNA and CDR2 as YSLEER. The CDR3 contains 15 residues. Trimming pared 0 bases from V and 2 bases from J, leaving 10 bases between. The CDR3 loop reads CASSQDWTVNYGYTF. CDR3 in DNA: TGCGCCAGCAGCCAAGATTGGACAGTCAACTATGGCTACACCTTC.

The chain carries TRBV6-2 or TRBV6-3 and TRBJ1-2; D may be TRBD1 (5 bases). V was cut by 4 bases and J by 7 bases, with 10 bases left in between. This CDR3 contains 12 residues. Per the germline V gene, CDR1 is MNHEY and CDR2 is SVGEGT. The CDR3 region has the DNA TGTGCCAGCAGTTTCGACAGCTTTGGCTACACCTTC. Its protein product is CASSFDSFGYTF.

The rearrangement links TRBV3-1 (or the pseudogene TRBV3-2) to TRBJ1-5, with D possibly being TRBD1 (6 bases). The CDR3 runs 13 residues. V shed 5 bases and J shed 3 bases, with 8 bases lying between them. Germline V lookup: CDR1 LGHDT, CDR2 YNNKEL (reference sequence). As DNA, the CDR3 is TGTGCCAGCAGCGCAGGGGACAATCAGCCCCAGCATTTT. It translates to CASSAGDNQPQHF.

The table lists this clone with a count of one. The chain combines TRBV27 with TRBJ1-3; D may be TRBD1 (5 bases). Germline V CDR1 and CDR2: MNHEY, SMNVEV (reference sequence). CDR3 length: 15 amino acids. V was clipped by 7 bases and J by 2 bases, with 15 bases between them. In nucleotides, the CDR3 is TGTGCCAGCAAAAGTGTGGAGGGGACTGGAAACACCATATATTTT. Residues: CASKSVEGTGNTIYF.

The chain's CDR3 is CASSLGEVTEASTDTQYF. The CDR3 DNA reads as TGTGCCAGCAGCTTAGGGGAGGTAACAGAAGCTAGCACAGATACGCAGTATTTT. The chain employs TRBV11-2 and TRBJ2-3; the D gene is possibly TRBD2 (6 bases). Germline V gene lookup returns CDR1 SGHAT and CDR2 FQNNGV. This CDR3 has 18 amino acids. V shed 1 base and J shed 0 bases, with 17 bases lying between them.

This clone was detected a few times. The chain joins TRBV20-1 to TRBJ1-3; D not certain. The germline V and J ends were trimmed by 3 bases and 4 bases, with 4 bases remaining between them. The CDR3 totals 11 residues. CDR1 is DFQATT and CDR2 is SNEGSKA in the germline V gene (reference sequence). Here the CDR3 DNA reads TGCAGTGCTAGCGTAGGAAACACCATATATTTT. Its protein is CSASVGNTIYF.

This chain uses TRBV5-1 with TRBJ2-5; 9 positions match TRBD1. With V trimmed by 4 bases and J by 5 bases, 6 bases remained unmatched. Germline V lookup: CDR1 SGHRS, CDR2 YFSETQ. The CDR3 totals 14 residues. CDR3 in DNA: TGCGCCAGCAGCCTGGGACAGGGTTCGGAGACCCAGTACTTC. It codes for CASSLGQGSETQYF.

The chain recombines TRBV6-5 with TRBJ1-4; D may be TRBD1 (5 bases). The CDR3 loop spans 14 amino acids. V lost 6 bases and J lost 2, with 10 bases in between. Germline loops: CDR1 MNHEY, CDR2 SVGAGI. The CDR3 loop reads CASSAGGTNEKLFF. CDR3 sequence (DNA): TGTGCCAGCAGCGCGGGGGGGACTAATGAAAAACTGTTTTTT.

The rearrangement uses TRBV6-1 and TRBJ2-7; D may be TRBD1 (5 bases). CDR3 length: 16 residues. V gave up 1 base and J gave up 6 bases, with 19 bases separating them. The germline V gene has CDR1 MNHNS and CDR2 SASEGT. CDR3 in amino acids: CASSEEGRKLGREQYF. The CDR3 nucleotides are TGTGCCAGCAGTGAAGAAGGGCGAAAGTTGGGGCGCGAGCAGTACTTC.

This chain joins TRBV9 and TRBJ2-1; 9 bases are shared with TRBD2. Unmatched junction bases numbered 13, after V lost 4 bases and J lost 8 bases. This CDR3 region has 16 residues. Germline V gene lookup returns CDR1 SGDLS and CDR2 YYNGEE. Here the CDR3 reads CASSSSGGVAGDEQFF. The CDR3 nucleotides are TGTGCCAGCAGCTCCTCAGGGGGTGTAGCGGGGGATGAGCAGTTCTTC.

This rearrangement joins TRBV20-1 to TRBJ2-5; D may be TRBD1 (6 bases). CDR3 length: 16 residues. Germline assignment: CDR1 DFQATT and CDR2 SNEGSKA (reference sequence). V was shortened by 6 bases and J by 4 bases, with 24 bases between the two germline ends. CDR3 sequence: CSASQSVIQGVETQYF. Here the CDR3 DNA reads TGCAGTGCCAGTCAGTCAGTGATACAGGGAGTAGAGACCCAGTACTTC.

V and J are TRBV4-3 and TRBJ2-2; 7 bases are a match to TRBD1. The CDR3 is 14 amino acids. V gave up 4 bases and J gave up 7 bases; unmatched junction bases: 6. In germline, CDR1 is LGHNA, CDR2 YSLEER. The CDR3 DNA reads TGCGCCAGCAGCCCAGACAGGGTAAACGGGGAGCTGTTTTTT. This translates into CASSPDRVNGELFF.

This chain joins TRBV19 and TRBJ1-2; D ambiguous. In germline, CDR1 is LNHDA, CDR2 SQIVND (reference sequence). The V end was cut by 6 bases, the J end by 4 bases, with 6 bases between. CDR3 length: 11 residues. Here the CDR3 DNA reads TGTGCCAGTAGCGCAGTCTATGGCTACACCTTC. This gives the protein CASSAVYGYTF.

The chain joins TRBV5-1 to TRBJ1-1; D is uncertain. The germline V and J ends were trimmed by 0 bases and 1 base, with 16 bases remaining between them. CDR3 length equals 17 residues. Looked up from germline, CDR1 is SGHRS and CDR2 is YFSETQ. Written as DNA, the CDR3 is TGCGCCAGCAGCTTGGGCCATTGGGGAGGAGGGAACACTGAAGCTTTCTTT. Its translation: CASSLGHWGGGNTEAFF. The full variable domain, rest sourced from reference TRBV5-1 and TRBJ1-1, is KAGVTQTPRYLIKTRGQQVTLSCSPISGHRSVSWYQQTPGQGLQFLFEYFSETQRNKGNFPGRFSGRQFSNSRSEMNVSTLELGDSALYLCASSLGHWGGGNTEAFFGQGTRLTVV.

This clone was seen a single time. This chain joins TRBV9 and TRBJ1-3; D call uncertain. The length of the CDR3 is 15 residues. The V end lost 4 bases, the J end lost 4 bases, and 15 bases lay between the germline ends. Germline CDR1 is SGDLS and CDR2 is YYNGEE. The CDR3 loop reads CASSPRQAPGNTIYF. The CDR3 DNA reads TGTGCCAGCAGCCCCCGCCAGGCACCGGGAAACACCATATATTTT.

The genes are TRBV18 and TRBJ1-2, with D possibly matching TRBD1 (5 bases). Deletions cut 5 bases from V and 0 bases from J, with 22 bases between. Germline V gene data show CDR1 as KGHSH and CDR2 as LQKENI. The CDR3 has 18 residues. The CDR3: CASSSPGLFLKANYGYTF. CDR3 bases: TGTGCCAGCTCATCCCCGGGACTTTTTCTAAAAGCTAACTATGGCTACACCTTC.

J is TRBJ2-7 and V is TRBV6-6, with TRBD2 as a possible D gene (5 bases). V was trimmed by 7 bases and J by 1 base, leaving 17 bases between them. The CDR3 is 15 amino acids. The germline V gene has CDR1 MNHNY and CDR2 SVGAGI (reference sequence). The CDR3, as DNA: TGTGCCAGCAAACACGGAGGCGACTTTTCCTACGAGCAGTACTTC. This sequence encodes CASKHGGDFSYEQYF.

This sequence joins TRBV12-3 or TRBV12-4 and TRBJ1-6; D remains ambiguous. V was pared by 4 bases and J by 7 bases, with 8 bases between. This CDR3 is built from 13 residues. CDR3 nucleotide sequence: TGTGCCAGCAGTTCTACAGTAAATTCACCCCTCCACTTT. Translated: CASSSTVNSPLHF.

The CDR3 is CATSSLQGISTDTQYF. CDR3 DNA: TGTGCCACCAGTTCCCTACAGGGTATCAGCACAGATACGCAGTATTTT. The gene calls are TRBV24-1 and TRBJ2-3, with D maybe TRBD1 (6 bases). V gave up 6 bases and J gave up 0 bases, with 15 bases separating them. The CDR3 sequence is 16 residues long. Germline-derived CDR1 and CDR2 are KGHDR and SFDVKD.

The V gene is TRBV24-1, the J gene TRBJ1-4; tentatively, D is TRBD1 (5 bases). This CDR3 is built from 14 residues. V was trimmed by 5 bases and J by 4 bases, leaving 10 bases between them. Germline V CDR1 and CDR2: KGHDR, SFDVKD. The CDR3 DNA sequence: TGTGCCACCAGTGGCAGGGAAGGTAATGAAAAACTGTTTTTT. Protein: CATSGREGNEKLFF.

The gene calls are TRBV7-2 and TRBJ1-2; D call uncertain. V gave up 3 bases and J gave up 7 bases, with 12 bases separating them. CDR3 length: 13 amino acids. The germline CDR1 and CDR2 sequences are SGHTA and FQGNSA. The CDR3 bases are TGTGCCAGCAGCTTTGCAGCGGAAAGTGGCTACACCTTC. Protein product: CASSFAAESGYTF.